These 16 T cell receptor beta chains came from one sample sequenced in a study of OX40 agonist ivuxolimab in advanced cancers. Assay used: immunoSEQ multiplex PCR; TCRdb lists only in-frame clones, some missing. The repertoire holds tens of thousands of clones, with 80% to 90% as singletons. The specimen was CD4+ or CD8+ T cells sorted from blood, collected in a trial of the OX40 agonist ivuxolimab. Every receptor here comes from an adult with an advanced solid tumor such as melanoma, head and neck, liver or kidney cancer.

The rearrangement uses TRBV5-8 and TRBJ2-7; D is possibly TRBD2 (6 bases). This CDR3 comprises 15 residues. The germline CDR1 and CDR2 sequences are SGHTS and YDEGEE. V lost 2 bases, J lost 0 bases, and 12 bases lay in between. In DNA form, the CDR3 reads TGTGCCAGCAGCTTAAGCGGGTCCCGCTCCTACGAGCAGTACTTC. It codes for CASSLSGSRSYEQYF.

The V and J genes are TRBV5-1 and TRBJ2-2; D remains ambiguous. V was trimmed by 7 bases and J by 2 bases, leaving 12 bases between them. Germline values: CDR1 SGHRS, CDR2 YFSETQ. The CDR3 sequence is 14 residues long. CDR3 in amino acids: CASQSSPNTGELFF. DNA for the CDR3: TGCGCCAGCCAGAGCAGCCCTAACACCGGGGAGCTGTTTTTT.

The rearrangement joins TRBV30 to TRBJ1-5, with D possibly TRBD1 on 5 matching bases. Trimming removed 3 bases at V and 3 bases at J, with 12 bases between. Germline loops: CDR1 GTSNPN, CDR2 SVGIG (reference sequence). This CDR3 region has 14 residues. In DNA form, the CDR3 reads TGTGCCTGGAGCGTTACAGGCTACAATCAGCCCCAGCATTTT. It encodes CAWSVTGYNQPQHF.

The chain has TRBV7-6 and TRBJ2-1; D is uncertain. The germline gives CDR1 SGHVS, CDR2 FNYEAQ. The CDR3 consists of 14 residues. Trimming shortened V by 1 base and J by 5 bases, and 9 bases separated the two germline ends. CDR3 residues: CASSLGVWDNEQFF. For the CDR3, the DNA is TGTGCCAGCAGCTTAGGGGTGTGGGACAATGAGCAGTTCTTC.

The chain uses TRBV5-5 and TRBJ2-7; possibly TRBD2 for D (6 bases). Trimming stripped 2 bases from V and 6 bases from J, with 9 bases between. In germline, CDR1 is SGHKS, CDR2 YYEKEE (reference sequence). The CDR3 covers 12 residues. The CDR3, as DNA: TGTGCCAGCAGCTTCGGAGGGCTCGAGCAGTACTTC. Its protein product is CASSFGGLEQYF.

V and J are TRBV19 and TRBJ1-5; no firm D call. Per the germline V gene, CDR1 is LNHDA and CDR2 is SQIVND (reference sequence). Trimming took 3 bases from V and 0 from J, leaving 9 bases between them. The CDR3 has 15 amino acids. Here the CDR3 DNA reads TGTGCCAGTAGTATTGGTTATTATAGCAATCAGCCCCAGCATTTT. This translates into CASSIGYYSNQPQHF.

The V call is TRBV7-8, the J call TRBJ2-7; no firm D call. CDR1 SGHVS and CDR2 FQNEAQ come from the germline V gene. The CDR3 is 14 residues long. V was trimmed by 7 bases and J by 6 bases, leaving 19 bases between them. The CDR3 is CASILESWVGEQYF. CDR3 bases: TGTGCCAGCATCCTAGAATCCTGGGTCGGCGAGCAGTACTTC.

This clone was seen more than once but under ten times. The rearrangement joins TRBV5-4 to TRBJ1-1, with a weak D call TRBD1 (5 bases). V was shortened by 4 bases and J by 6 bases, with 19 bases between the two germline ends. CDR3 size: 15 residues. Germline-derived CDR1 and CDR2 are SGHNT and YYREEE (reference sequence). The CDR3 sequence: CASSTRDPLDAEAFF. The CDR3 bases are TGTGCCAGCAGCACAAGGGACCCCTTGGACGCTGAAGCTTTCTTT.

The chain uses TRBV21-1 and TRBJ2-1. TRBV21-1 is shown as a pseudogene. The CDR3 contains 12 residues. In nucleotides, the CDR3 is TGTGCCAGCAGCGGTGGGGAAAATGAGCAGTTCTTC. This gives the protein CASSGGENEQFF.

V and J are TRBV7-9 and TRBJ2-2; 7 nucleotides match TRBD2. V lost 5 bases to trimming and J lost 6 bases; unmatched junction nucleotides: 6. This CDR3 is 14 amino acids long. The germline gives CDR1 SEHNR, CDR2 FQNEAQ (reference sequence). CDR3: CASSAPRGAGELFF. In DNA form, the CDR3 reads TGTGCCAGCAGCGCACCCCGGGGGGCCGGGGAGCTGTTTTTT.

The rearrangement links TRBV5-6 to TRBJ2-1; D possibly corresponds to TRBD2 (6 bases). Germline CDR1 SGHDT, CDR2 YYEEEE. V gave up 3 bases and J gave up 6 bases, with 13 bases separating them. The CDR3 runs to 14 residues. CDR3 DNA sequence: TGTGCCAGCAGCTCGGGGACTTCCCTCAATGAGCAGTTCTTC. Amino acid sequence: CASSSGTSLNEQFF.

V usage is TRBV11-3 and J usage is TRBJ2-5; D may be TRBD2 (6 bases). The CDR3 contains 13 residues. From germline, CDR1 is SGHNT and CDR2 YENEEA. V lost 3 bases and J 10 bases, leaving 15 bases between the germline ends. The CDR3 DNA follows: TGTGCCAGCAGCTTCGCGGGGCGTCGGAGCCAGTACTTC. This gives the protein CASSFAGRRSQYF.

This sequence joins TRBV6-5 and TRBJ2-1; D is unresolved. Germline lookup yields CDR1 MNHEY and CDR2 SVGAGI. CDR3 length: 15 residues. The V gene lost 5 bases and the J gene lost 3 bases, with 14 bases spanning the gap. The CDR3 sequence: CASSPDGSHYNEQFF. The CDR3, as DNA: TGTGCCAGCAGTCCTGACGGGTCCCACTACAATGAGCAGTTCTTC.

The chain recombines TRBV7-8 with TRBJ1-4; 7 positions agree with TRBD1. Germline trimming cut 6 bases from V and 7 bases from J; bases unmatched to any gene: 11. CDR3 length: 15 residues. Germline V gene data show CDR1 as SGHVS and CDR2 as FQNEAQ. Here the CDR3 reads CASRRTGTEGEKLFF. Here the CDR3 DNA reads TGTGCCAGCAGGAGGACCGGGACAGAAGGTGAAAAACTGTTTTTT. Supplemented by reference TRBV7-8 and TRBJ1-4, the full variable domain reads GAGVSQSPRYKVAKRGQDVALRCDPISGHVSLFWYQQALGQGPEFLTYFQNEAQLDKSGLPSDRFFAERPEGSVSTLKIQRTQQEDSAVYLCASRRTGTEGEKLFFGSGTQLSVL.

In this sample, this clone turned up a few times. The chain combines TRBV4-1 with TRBJ2-2; D unresolved. V lost 2 bases, J lost 7 bases, and 5 bases lay in between. There are 12 residues in the CDR3. Germline-derived CDR1 and CDR2 are MGHRA and YSYEKL. CDR3: CASSQIVGELFF. The CDR3, as DNA: TGCGCCAGCAGCCAAATAGTCGGGGAGCTGTTTTTT.

This clone has just a few counts. The chain couples TRBV5-6 to TRBJ2-1; perhaps TRBD1 as D (5 bases). This CDR3 is 15 amino acids long. Looked up from germline, CDR1 is SGHDT and CDR2 is YYEEEE. With 0 bases removed from V and 4 bases from J, the gap between germline ends came to 11 bases. The CDR3 DNA follows: TGTGCCAGCAGCTTGGAAGGCAGGGATTACAATGAGCAGTTCTTC. Protein sequence: CASSLEGRDYNEQFF. Drawing the rest from reference TRBV5-6 and TRBJ2-1, the complete variable domain is DAGVTQSPTHLIKTRGQQVTLRCSPKSGHDTVSWYQQALGQGPQFIFQYYEEEERQRGNFPDRFSGHQFPNYSSELNVNALLLGDSALYLCASSLEGRDYNEQFFGPGTRLTVL.